These 13 T cell receptor beta chains originate from one sample sequenced in a study of radiotherapy plus CTLA-4 blockade in lung cancer. Sequencing used immunoSEQ multiplex PCR; TCRdb keeps in-frame clones, though not all of them. This table has about 62,000 clones, 70% to 85% appearing once. This specimen consisted of peripheral blood, obtained from a patient treated with radiotherapy plus ipilimumab. The receptor source for this set is a human donor with non-small cell lung cancer who had a complete response to radiotherapy plus ipilimumab.

The rearrangement links TRBV14 to TRBJ1-2; no clear D. Germline V gene lookup returns CDR1 SGHDN and CDR2 FVKESK. V lost 2 bases and J 5 bases, leaving 9 bases between the germline ends. CDR3 length: 13 amino acids. CDR3 nucleotide sequence: TGTGCCAGCAGCCAAAGAAAACAGTATGGCTACACCTTC. Protein product: CASSQRKQYGYTF.

This clone was recorded once. The chain joins TRBV20-1 to TRBJ1-1; the match to TRBD1 covers 8 bases. Germline CDR1 DFQATT, CDR2 SNEGSKA (reference sequence). Trimming took 3 bases from V and 12 from J; bases not matched to a gene: 6. This CDR3 region has 11 residues. The chain's CDR3 is CSASWQGATFF. As DNA, the CDR3 is TGCAGTGCTAGCTGGCAGGGGGCGACTTTCTTT.

This chain connects TRBV6-1 to TRBJ1-4; D is perhaps TRBD1 (5 bases). CDR1 is MNHNS and CDR2 is SASEGT in the germline V gene. Trimming removed 6 bases from V and 5 bases from J, with 10 bases in between. The CDR3 totals 13 residues. The CDR3 region is CASRWDGNEKLFF. In nucleotides, the CDR3 is TGTGCCAGCAGATGGGACGGGAATGAAAAACTGTTTTTT.

The sample holds a few counts of this clone. The chain couples TRBV6-6 to TRBJ2-1, with unresolved D. Trimming cost V 5 bases and J 12 bases, with 14 bases left between them. This CDR3 comprises 12 residues. CDR1 and CDR2 from the germline V gene are MNHNY and SVGAGI (reference sequence). The CDR3 reads CASSTPTGPQFF. CDR3 nucleotides: TGTGCCAGCAGTACCCCAACCGGGCCGCAGTTCTTC.

The chain carries TRBV7-6 and TRBJ2-3, with D unresolved. Germline V gene data show CDR1 as SGHVS and CDR2 as FNYEAQ. The ends were cut back, 4 bases at V and 1 base at J, with 3 bases in the middle. The CDR3 is 12 residues long. CDR3: CASSSRTDTQYF. CDR3 bases: TGTGCCAGCAGCTCACGCACAGATACGCAGTATTTT. Full variable domain (rest looked up from reference TRBV7-6 and TRBJ2-3): GAGVSQSPRYKVTKRGQDVALRCDPISGHVSLYWYRQALGQGPEFLTYFNYEAQQDKSGLPNDRFSAERPEGSISTLTIQRTEQRDSAMYRCASSSRTDTQYFGPGTRLTVL.

This clone was observed a handful of times. This chain joins TRBV15 and TRBJ1-5; TRBD1 matches 8 bases. Germline V gene sequence: CDR1 LNHNV, CDR2 YYDKDF (reference sequence). The CDR3 totals 16 residues. Trimming cost V 3 bases and J 7 bases; bases outside gene matches: 11. CDR3 protein: CATSSLIAGGGQPQHF. In nucleotides, the CDR3 is TGTGCCACCAGCAGCCTGATCGCAGGGGGCGGCCAGCCCCAGCATTTT.

V is TRBV29-1 and J is TRBJ2-1, with 7 bases fitting TRBD2. Per the germline V gene, CDR1 is SQVTM and CDR2 is ANQGSEA. The CDR3 loop spans 18 amino acids. Written as DNA, the CDR3 is TGCAGTTTTGGGGGAGGACGCGGGGGTTCTAGCTCCTACAATGAGCAGTTCTTC. This sequence encodes CSFGGGRGGSSSYNEQFF.

This chain uses TRBV9 with TRBJ2-2, with D uncertain. There are 13 residues in the CDR3. CDR1 SGDLS and CDR2 YYNGEE come from the germline V gene. The germline V and J ends were trimmed by 3 bases and 8 bases, with 11 bases remaining between them. The CDR3 region is CASSDRGEGELFF. CDR3 DNA sequence: TGTGCCAGCAGCGACCGAGGAGAGGGGGAGCTGTTTTTT.

DNA of the CDR3: TGTGCCTGGAGTATATCCTTCGACCGGGACAGGGGGCAGGGCGAGCAGTACTTC. Translated: CAWSISFDRDRGQGEQYF. The chain couples TRBV30 to TRBJ2-7; 12 bases map to TRBD1. V gave up 2 bases and J gave up 6 bases; unmatched junction bases: 17. Germline loops: CDR1 GTSNPN, CDR2 SVGIG (reference sequence). CDR3 size: 18 residues.

A word on this clone: Other nucleotide sequences in the sample specify the same CDR3. This rearrangement joins TRBV6-5 to TRBJ2-7; 7 bases match TRBD1. CDR1 is MNHEY and CDR2 is SVGAGI in the germline V gene. J lost 5 bases, V lost 0 bases, and 4 bases had no gene match. The CDR3 length is 14 residues. The CDR3 here is CASSYSGQTHEQYV. The CDR3 DNA reads as TGTGCCAGCAGTTACTCGGGACAGACTCACGAGCAGTACGTC.

This sequence joins TRBV18 and TRBJ2-1; D gene uncertain. The CDR3 covers 13 residues. V was cut by 0 bases and J by 7 bases, with 7 bases left in between. Germline CDR1 is KGHSH and CDR2 is LQKENI. CDR3: CASSPPEANEQFF. As DNA, the CDR3 is TGTGCCAGCTCACCACCCGAAGCAAATGAGCAGTTCTTC.

The gene calls are TRBV2 and TRBJ2-4, with 7 nucleotides matching TRBD2. The V gene's germline CDR1 is SNHLY and CDR2 FYNNEI. The V gene end was trimmed by 3 bases and the J gene end by 4 bases; junction bases not matched to a gene: 6. The CDR3 extends over 15 amino acids. As DNA, the CDR3 is TGTGCCAGCAGTGATCCCGGGACTATTAAAAACATTCAGTACTTC. This encodes CASSDPGTIKNIQYF.

The J gene is TRBJ2-7, the V gene TRBV29-1, with D hard to call. This CDR3 comprises 11 residues. V shed 4 bases and J shed 2 bases, with 6 bases lying between them. CDR1 is SQVTM, CDR2 ANQGSEA, per germline. The CDR3 sequence: CSVADPYEQYF. The CDR3 coding sequence is TGCAGCGTTGCGGACCCCTACGAGCAGTACTTC.